The present entry profiles one T cell receptor (beta chain) with its context. Its antigen is unknown. Using immunoSEQ multiplex PCR, the repertoire was profiled, and TCRdb retains in-frame clones only, with some absent. The sample has more than 2,000,000 clones, approximately 94% seen once. This sample is part of a study of shared clonotypes between healthy human individuals. Overall study findings and caveats: Several donors shared 4.5% to 6.5% of their naive CD4 clonotypes. Sequencing depth was expected to affect clonotype sharing among donors.

CD4+ cells yielded CD45RA+ naive and CD45RA-negative memory subsets. The source is a man younger than 35 in good health. Source material: naive CD4+ T cells sorted from blood. Noted subset: CD45RA+ positively selected.

CDR3 region: CASSRQGADYGYTF. The CDR3 DNA sequence: TGTGCCAGCAGTAGACAGGGGGCTGACTATGGCTACACCTTC. This sequence joins TRBV25-1 and TRBJ1-2; TRBD1 matches at 10 bases. Germline V gene sequence: CDR1 MGHDK, CDR2 SYGVNS. Trimming at V came to 5 bases and at J to 3 bases, leaving 3 bases not matched to a gene. The CDR3 consists of 14 residues.